Below are 21 T cell receptor beta chains sequenced from a single sample in a study of Ad26.COV2.S vaccination and SARS-CoV-2 variants. Some clones are missing from TCRdb's copy, which holds only in-frame ones; the method was immunoSEQ multiplex PCR. The table lists hundreds of thousands of clones, 86% of them singletons. The treatment was: some 20 received Ad26.COV2.S at low or high dose, single or two shots; several received placebo; per-sample allocation not given. Sampling was done on day 63 after the first vaccine or placebo injection. This specimen consisted of peripheral blood, obtained in a trial of Ad26.COV2.S vaccine versus placebo. The source is a person between 18 and 60 years old who received the Ad26.COV2.S COVID-19 vaccine or a placebo.

V usage is TRBV30 and J usage is TRBJ1-6, with D maybe TRBD1 (5 bases). V was pared by 2 bases and J by 6 bases, with 11 bases between. The CDR3 runs to 14 residues. The V gene's germline CDR1 is GTSNPN and CDR2 SVGIG (reference sequence). The CDR3 sequence is CAWSSLTANSPLHF. In DNA, the CDR3 is TGTGCCTGGAGTTCCTTGACAGCTAATTCACCCCTCCACTTT.

The chain recombines TRBV7-9 with TRBJ2-1; unclear D gene. Germline V gene sequence: CDR1 SEHNR, CDR2 FQNEAQ (reference sequence). This CDR3 comprises 17 residues. Trimming took off 0 bases at V and 7 bases at J, with 19 bases between the two ends. CDR3 in DNA: TGTGCCAGCAGCTTAGCCTTAACTACGCTGCTGGAGAATGAGCAGTTCTTC. It translates to CASSLALTTLLENEQFF.

The chain links TRBV5-1 to TRBJ2-5, with unresolved D. The V and J ends lost 4 bases and 1 base respectively, with 14 bases between them. CDR3 length: 15 amino acids. CDR1 is SGHRS and CDR2 is YFSETQ in the germline V gene. DNA of the CDR3: TGCGCCAGCAGCGGCCCGCTGACGACCCAAGAGACCCAGTACTTC. Protein sequence: CASSGPLTTQETQYF. Together with reference TRBV5-1 and TRBJ2-5, the CDR3 gives the full variable domain: KAGVTQTPRYLIKTRGQQVTLSCSPISGHRSVSWYQQTPGQGLQFLFEYFSETQRNKGNFPGRFSGRQFSNSRSEMNVSTLELGDSALYLCASSGPLTTQETQYFGPGTRLLVL.

This sequence joins TRBV10-3 and TRBJ1-5, with D perhaps TRBD1 (6 bases). This CDR3 spans 15 amino acids. The ends were cut back, 6 bases at V and 1 base at J, with 13 bases in the middle. Germline V gives CDR1 ENHRY, CDR2 SYGVKD. The DNA of the CDR3 is TGTGCCATCAGCGGGGGGGGCACCAGCAATCAGCCCCAGCATTTT. This codes for CAISGGGTSNQPQHF.

The rearrangement uses TRBV5-4 and TRBJ2-1; weak D call: TRBD1 (5 bases). CDR1 is SGHNT, CDR2 YYREEE, per germline (reference sequence). V was clipped by 2 bases and J by 8 bases, with 8 bases between them. This CDR3 has 12 residues. CDR3 residues: CASSFLGDEQFF. The CDR3 region has the DNA TGTGCCAGCAGCTTCCTAGGGGATGAGCAGTTCTTC.

The chain uses TRBV30 and TRBJ1-3; D may be TRBD1 (6 bases). The CDR3 runs 15 residues. The V gene's germline CDR1 is GTSNPN and CDR2 SVGIG (reference sequence). V lost 4 bases and J 6 bases, leaving 19 bases between the germline ends. The CDR3 reads CAWKKPGHPVNTIYF. In DNA form, the CDR3 reads TGTGCCTGGAAGAAACCGGGACACCCTGTAAACACCATATATTTT.

The rearrangement links TRBV19 to TRBJ1-5, with D possibly being TRBD1 (6 bases). V lost 2 bases and J 1 base, leaving 12 bases between the germline ends. CDR3 length: 16 amino acids. The germline CDR1 and CDR2 sequences are LNHDA and SQIVND (reference sequence). The CDR3 DNA reads TGTGCCAGTAGTATATCGGGGGGCGGGAGCAATCAGCCCCAGCATTTT. It specifies CASSISGGGSNQPQHF.

The chain recombines TRBV7-2 with TRBJ2-7; 8 bases align to TRBD2. V lost 1 base, J lost 2 bases, and 7 bases stayed unmatched. The CDR3 totals 16 residues. The germline CDR1 and CDR2 sequences are SGHTA and FQGNSA. The CDR3 nucleotides are TGTGCCAGCAGCTTAGAATCGACTAGCGCAACCTACGAGCAGTACTTC. Amino acids: CASSLESTSATYEQYF.

This chain links TRBV10-2 with TRBJ2-4, with D perhaps matching TRBD2 (6 bases). This CDR3 spans 12 amino acids. Trimming took 5 bases from V and 5 from J, leaving 7 bases between them. Germline CDR1 and CDR2: WSHSY and SAAADI. The CDR3 here is CASSREENIQYF. The CDR3 DNA reads TGCGCCAGCAGTAGGGAGGAAAACATTCAGTACTTC.

The chain uses TRBV11-3 and TRBJ2-1; a weak D match, TRBD2 (5 bases). The CDR3 loop spans 14 amino acids. V was shortened by 2 bases and J by 6 bases, with 11 bases between the two germline ends. Looked up from germline, CDR1 is SGHNT and CDR2 is YENEEA. The CDR3 here is CASSLNGGSNEQFF. The DNA of the CDR3 is TGTGCCAGCAGCTTAAATGGCGGGTCCAATGAGCAGTTCTTC. The variable domain in full, completed from reference TRBV11-3 and TRBJ2-1, reads EAGVVQSPRYKIIEKKQPVAFWCNPISGHNTLYWYLQNLGQGPELLIRYENEEAVDDSQLPKDRFSAERLKGVDSTLKIQPAELGDSAVYLCASSLNGGSNEQFFGPGTRLTVL.

V usage is TRBV7-9 and J usage is TRBJ2-2, with D unclear. The CDR3 is 15 amino acids. The V end was cut by 2 bases, the J end by 7 bases, with 14 bases between. Germline CDR1 is SEHNR and CDR2 is FQNEAQ (reference sequence). The CDR3, as DNA: TGTGCCAGCAGCTTACCCCTAGAAATGAGCGGGGAGCTGTTTTTT. Translating it yields CASSLPLEMSGELFF.

This chain links TRBV6-5 with TRBJ2-1; 15 positions agree with TRBD2. This CDR3 is 15 amino acids long. With 9 bases clipped from V and 4 bases from J, the junction kept 4 bases outside the gene matches. Germline CDR1 is MNHEY and CDR2 is SVGAGI. The CDR3 protein is CASGLAGGLYNEQFF. The CDR3 nucleotides read TGTGCCAGTGGACTAGCGGGAGGGCTGTACAATGAGCAGTTCTTC.

The chain links TRBV2 to TRBJ2-1; tentatively, D is TRBD2 (6 bases). Trimming took off 6 bases at V and 7 bases at J, with 13 bases between the two ends. CDR1 and CDR2 (germline): SNHLY, FYNNEI. This CDR3 region has 13 residues. The CDR3 nucleotides are TGTGCCAGCAGCCCGACGGAGGGTAATGAGCAGTTCTTC. Translated, it gives CASSPTEGNEQFF. The variable domain in full, completed from reference TRBV2 and TRBJ2-1, reads EPEVTQTPSHQVTQMGQEVILRCVPISNHLYFYWYRQILGQKVEFLVSFYNNEISEKSEIFDDQFSVERPDGSNFTLKIRSTKLEDSAMYFCASSPTEGNEQFFGPGTRLTVL.

The V call is TRBV11-3, the J call TRBJ1-1; no reliable D call. Trimming took off 4 bases at V and 4 bases at J, with 10 bases between the two ends. Germline V lookup: CDR1 SGHNT, CDR2 YENEEA. The CDR3 has 13 residues. CDR3: CASSSNVGTEAFF. In DNA, the CDR3 is TGTGCCAGCAGCTCCAATGTTGGCACTGAAGCTTTCTTT.

V gene TRBV6-5 combines with J gene TRBJ2-1, with 12 bases aligning to TRBD2. The CDR3 extends over 14 amino acids. Germline V gives CDR1 MNHEY, CDR2 SVGAGI. The ends lost 5 bases at V and 7 bases at J; junction bases unmatched: 3. CDR3 DNA: TGTGCCAGCAGTCTAGCGGGAGGGCCAAATGAGCAGTTCTTC. Amino acids: CASSLAGGPNEQFF.

The gene calls are TRBV15 and TRBJ1-4, with TRBD1 as a possible D gene (6 bases). Trimming removed 0 bases at V and 8 bases at J, with 16 bases between. In germline, CDR1 is LNHNV, CDR2 YYDKDF (reference sequence). The CDR3 totals 16 residues. For the CDR3, the DNA is TGTGCCACCAGCAGAGATGGGTGGGGGGCAGGAGAAAAACTGTTTTTT. Residues: CATSRDGWGAGEKLFF.

The V gene is TRBV4-2, the J gene TRBJ2-5; 10 bases map to TRBD2. CDR1 is LGHNA and CDR2 is YNFKEQ in the germline V gene. The V gene end was trimmed by 2 bases and the J gene end by 4 bases; junction bases not matched to a gene: 4. The CDR3 totals 15 residues. CDR3 loop: CASSQSGGAGETQYF. In DNA, the CDR3 is TGTGCCAGCAGCCAAAGCGGGGGGGCAGGAGAGACCCAGTACTTC.

The chain combines TRBV4-3 with TRBJ2-7; no definite D call. This CDR3 spans 13 amino acids. CDR1 LGHNA and CDR2 YSLEER come from the germline V gene. Between the trimmed V and J ends, which lost 0 bases and 7 bases, there was a span of 10 bases. Here the CDR3 reads CASSQDGDWEQYF. In DNA form, the CDR3 reads TGCGCCAGCAGCCAAGATGGGGATTGGGAGCAGTACTTC.

V usage is TRBV5-5 and J usage is TRBJ2-7; possibly TRBD2 for D (6 bases). The V end was cut by 2 bases, the J end by 1 base, with 13 bases between. The germline V gene encodes CDR1 SGHKS and CDR2 YYEKEE (reference sequence). The CDR3 length is 15 residues. The CDR3 DNA reads as TGTGCCAGCAGCTTCGGACACGGGGGTTCCTACGAGCAGTACTTC. Its protein product is CASSFGHGGSYEQYF.

This sequence joins TRBV5-1 and TRBJ1-6, with 9 bases matching TRBD1. The CDR3 runs 17 residues. Germline values: CDR1 SGHRS, CDR2 YFSETQ. The V and J ends lost 1 base and 4 bases, in that order; junction bases with no gene match: 6. The CDR3 nucleotides are TGCGCCAGCAGCTTGTTCGTGGGACAGGGATATAATTCACCCCTCCACTTT. Amino acid sequence: CASSLFVGQGYNSPLHF.

The chain couples TRBV19 to TRBJ2-3, with 7 bases aligning to TRBD2. V was pared by 5 bases and J by 4 bases, with 15 bases of the junction left unmatched. The CDR3 is made up of 17 amino acids. Germline CDR1 is LNHDA and CDR2 is SQIVND (reference sequence). CDR3 protein: CASSRREGLNGADTQYF. CDR3 DNA: TGTGCCAGTAGTCGCAGGGAGGGGTTAAACGGCGCAGATACGCAGTATTTT.